The rows below give T cell receptor beta chains drawn from one sample of a study of cytomegalovirus exposure and HLA in healthy donors. The data were produced by immunoSEQ multiplex PCR, yet TCRdb's version contains in-frame clones alone and is incomplete. This sample has roughly 120,000 clones, with roughly 71% found just once. The sample was PBMCs. All receptors derive from a woman in her forties or fifties in good health and CMV-seropositive. The CDR3 runs from the conserved cysteine through the conserved F or W. A D gene is named only where the DNA matches it firmly. Only part of the rows carry a size: once, few, many, or a class if the clone is expanded.

clone_size	d_call	v_call	cdr3_length	j_call	cdr3_nt	cdr3_aa
NA	NA	TRBV27	15	TRBJ1-3	TGTGCCAGCAGTTTGGGCCCTTCTTCGGGAAACACCATATATTTT	CASSLGPSSGNTIYF
once	NA	TRBV14	15	TRBJ2-2	TGTGCCAGCAGCCAAGATCGGCGGGGTGGCGGGGAGCTGTTTTTT	CASSQDRRGGGELFF
once	NA	TRBV6-5	13	TRBJ1-5	TGTGCCAGCAGTTATAATAGCAATCAGCCCCAGCATTTT	CASSYNSNQPQHF
NA	NA	TRBV14	13	TRBJ1-6	TGTGCCAGCAGCCGGACAGCTAATTCACCCCTCCACTTT	CASSRTANSPLHF
NA	TRBD1	TRBV11-3	14	TRBJ1-1	TGTGCCAGCAGCTCACGGGACAGAAACACTGAAGCTTTCTTT	CASSSRDRNTEAFF
NA	NA	TRBV29-1	15	TRBJ2-4	TGCAGCGTTGCCGGACAGCTCCTCTCGAAAAACATTCAGTACTTC	CSVAGQLLSKNIQYF
NA	NA	TRBV11-3	13	TRBJ1-1	TGTGCCAGCAGCTTAGGGGCCAGGGGAAAGACTTTCTTT	CASSLGARGKTFF
once	TRBD2	TRBV27	15	TRBJ2-5	TGTGCCAGCAGTTCGCTAGCGGGGGGGTGGGAGACCCAGTACTTC	CASSSLAGGWETQYF
NA	TRBD1	TRBV30	17	TRBJ2-7	TGTGCCTGGAGGGCGCCCTTCGGGACAGGGGGCTCCTACGAGCAGTACTTC	CAWRAPFGTGGSYEQYF
once	TRBD1	TRBV5-6	14	TRBJ2-7	TGTGCCAGCAGCTATGGGACAGGGGGCGCCGAGCAGTACTTC	CASSYGTGGAEQYF
NA	TRBD2	TRBV27	17	TRBJ2-7	TGTGCCAGCAGTTTCTTACTAGGGGCGGGGGGGCTCTACGAGCAGTACTTC	CASSFLLGAGGLYEQYF
NA	NA	TRBV7-9	14	TRBJ2-7	TGTTCCAGCAGCTCTGACCAAAGGGGGTACGAGCAGTACTTC	CSSSSDQRGYEQYF
few	TRBD1	TRBV5-6	15	TRBJ2-5	TGTGCCAGCAGCTCGGGACAGTCAGACACGGAGACCCAGTACTTC	CASSSGQSDTETQYF
NA	NA	TRBV7-2	15	TRBJ2-5	TGTGCCAGCAGCTTAGTTCTTGCCAGGCAAGAGACCCAGTACTTC	CASSLVLARQETQYF
NA	NA	TRBV9	13	TRBJ2-2	TGTGCCAGCAGCGTAAATAGACTCGGGGAGCTGTTTTTT	CASSVNRLGELFF
few	NA	TRBV12-5	16	TRBJ2-3	TGTGCTAGTGGGGCCGGGACAACCAGCCACACAGATACGCAGTATTTT	CASGAGTTSHTDTQYF
NA	TRBD2	TRBV7-3	15	TRBJ2-5	TGTGCCAGCAGCTTGTCAAGCGGGGGGGGAGAGACCCAGTACTTC	CASSLSSGGGETQYF
NA	TRBD1	TRBV23-1	20	TRBJ1-5	TGCGCCAGCAGTCGGCCGGGACAGGGGGCTCTGGAGTATGGCAATCAGCCCCAGCATTTT	CASSRPGQGALEYGNQPQHF
NA	NA	TRBV21-1	15	TRBJ2-3	TGTGCCAGCAGCACACACCGGGACTTTCCCGATACGCAGTATTTT	CASSTHRDFPDTQYF
NA	NA	TRBV11-2	14	TRBJ2-2	TGTGCCAGCAGCTTGAATCACGGCACCGGGGAGCTGTTTTTT	CASSLNHGTGELFF
once	NA	TRBV21-1	16	TRBJ2-7	TGTGCCAGCACCCAAAGGGTAGGGGACAGGATCTACGAGCAGTACTTC	CASTQRVGDRIYEQYF
NA	NA	TRBV2	15	TRBJ2-2	TGTGCCAGCAGGCCAGGCTGGGGGCGGACCGGGGAGCTGTTTTTT	CASRPGWGRTGELFF
NA	NA	TRBV5-1	16	TRBJ1-2	TGCGCCAGCAGCTTGGTGGACCGGGACATCGGGCGAGGCTACACCTTC	CASSLVDRDIGRGYTF
NA	TRBD1	TRBV6-5	14	TRBJ1-6	TGTGCCAGCAGGGGGACAGTATATAATTCACCCCTCCACTTT	CASRGTVYNSPLHF
NA	NA	TRBV30	11	TRBJ1-4	TGTGCCTGGAGTTGGGAGGAAAAACTGTTTTTT	CAWSWEEKLFF
few	TRBD1	TRBV2	13	TRBJ1-2	TGTGCCAGCAGTGAACAGGGGACAGGAGGCTACACCTTC	CASSEQGTGGYTF
NA	NA	TRBV9	15	TRBJ1-6	TGTGCCAGCAGCCGTTCCGGGGGACCGAATTCACCCCTCCACTTT	CASSRSGGPNSPLHF
NA	NA	TRBV6-5	14	TRBJ2-7	TGTGCCAGCAACCGGGACTTTAGCTCCTACGAGCAGTACTTC	CASNRDFSSYEQYF